The 15 T cell receptor beta chains presented below share a single source sample, sequenced in a study of shared clonotypes between healthy human individuals. Generated by immunoSEQ multiplex PCR, the TCRdb table keeps only in-frame clones and is missing some. The sample holds around 990,000 clones, 60% to 80% seen once. Sequencing was performed on memory CD4+ T cells from PBMCs. Subset meaning: CD45RA-negative fraction. The receptors shown here come from a man aged 18 to 30 in good health. Some clones in this sample may be carry-over from other donors' samples.

This clone was seen just once. The chain recombines TRBV2 with TRBJ2-3; D possibly corresponds to TRBD2 (6 bases). Germline CDR1 reads SNHLY; CDR2 reads FYNNEI. This CDR3 is 14 amino acids long. Trimming removed 4 bases from V and 6 bases from J, with 14 bases in between. The CDR3 region has the DNA TGTGCCAGCAGTGCGGGCCGGGGGAGCGATACGCAGTATTTT. Translating gives CASSAGRGSDTQYF.

This rearrangement joins TRBV2 to TRBJ2-4; 8 bases are a match to TRBD1. Trimming took 5 bases from V and 0 from J; bases not matched to a gene: 3. This CDR3 is built from 15 residues. Germline CDR1 is SNHLY and CDR2 is FYNNEI. The CDR3: CASSRTGQAKNIQYF. Written as DNA, the CDR3 is TGTGCCAGCAGTCGGACAGGGCAAGCCAAAAACATTCAGTACTTC.

The chain employs TRBV19 and TRBJ2-5, with D possibly matching TRBD1 (5 bases). V gave up 8 bases and J gave up 4 bases, with 17 bases separating them. The CDR3 is 14 amino acids. Germline CDR1 reads LNHDA; CDR2 reads SQIVND (reference sequence). Here the CDR3 DNA reads TGTGCCAGTTCATGGGGCAGGGCAGGAGAGACCCAGTACTTC. Translating gives CASSWGRAGETQYF.

The chain has TRBV7-2 and TRBJ2-3; no clear D gene. CDR3 length: 16 residues. Germline V gives CDR1 SGHTA, CDR2 FQGNSA. Trimming cost V 1 base and J 0 bases, with 11 bases left between them. The CDR3 protein is CASSLGGFSSTDTQYF. The CDR3 nucleotides are TGTGCCAGCAGCTTAGGTGGATTCTCTAGCACAGATACGCAGTATTTT.

The J gene is TRBJ2-4, the V gene TRBV6-1, with TRBD2 as a possible D gene (6 bases). Trimming removed 9 bases at V and 7 bases at J, with 19 bases between. There are 14 residues in the CDR3. Per germline, CDR1 MNHNS and CDR2 SASEGT. CDR3 in DNA: TGTGCCAGTAACGGAGCGGGCCTGGTCAACATTCAGTACTTC. It is translated as CASNGAGLVNIQYF.

V and J are TRBV10-3 and TRBJ2-7, with D maybe TRBD2 (5 bases). Germline lookup yields CDR1 ENHRY and CDR2 SYGVKD. V lost 5 bases to trimming and J lost 7 bases, with 21 bases between them. CDR3 length equals 15 residues. This CDR3 reads CAISSSFGLTGEQYF. The CDR3, as DNA: TGTGCCATCAGTTCAAGTTTTGGGCTCACGGGGGAGCAGTACTTC.

This rearrangement joins TRBV11-1 to TRBJ1-1, with D uncertain. CDR1 is SGHAT, CDR2 FQDESV, per germline (reference sequence). Trimming cost V 1 base and J 4 bases, with 7 bases left between them. The CDR3 is 13 residues long. The CDR3 loop reads CASSLVGFTEAFF. In nucleotides, the CDR3 is TGTGCCAGCAGCTTAGTAGGCTTCACTGAAGCTTTCTTT.

This chain uses TRBV21-1 with TRBJ2-6; the DNA was not compared with TRBD2, the D call given in the table. TRBV21-1 corresponds to a pseudogene. CDR3 length: 17 residues. The DNA for the CDR3 is TGTGCCGGCAGCTCTCGGGAGCCCTCCTCTGGGGCCAACGTCCTGACTTTC. Translated: CAGSSREPSSGANVLTF.

The genes are TRBV5-1 and TRBJ2-1; D might be TRBD2 (5 bases). The CDR3 loop spans 18 amino acids. From germline, CDR1 is SGHRS and CDR2 YFSETQ. The germline V and J ends were trimmed by 4 bases and 8 bases, with 28 bases remaining between them. Here the CDR3 reads CASSLLSSSPVLGYEQFF. The CDR3 DNA reads as TGCGCCAGCAGCCTACTCTCGTCTAGCCCGGTCCTCGGCTATGAGCAGTTCTTC.

The V call is TRBV11-2, the J call TRBJ2-5; 9 bases align to TRBD2. The CDR3 is made up of 16 amino acids. V shed 5 bases and J 0 bases; nucleotides not matched to a gene: 7. CDR1 and CDR2 from the germline V gene are SGHAT and FQNNGV. For the CDR3, the DNA is TGTGCCAGCAGCGCCCGACTAGCGGCTAACCAAGAGACCCAGTACTTC. It codes for CASSARLAANQETQYF.

The V call is TRBV4-3, the J call TRBJ1-1; weak D call: TRBD1 (5 bases). Trimming took 2 bases from V and 0 from J, leaving 10 bases between them. The CDR3 length is 15 residues. Per the germline V gene, CDR1 is LGHNA and CDR2 is YSLEER. CDR3 DNA: TGCGCCAGCAGCCAACAACGGACACTGAACACTGAAGCTTTCTTT. This translates into CASSQQRTLNTEAFF.

This clone showed up just a few times. V gene TRBV28 combines with J gene TRBJ2-3; tentatively, D is TRBD2 (6 bases). The germline V and J ends were trimmed by 1 base and 3 bases, with 14 bases remaining between them. Germline values: CDR1 MDHEN, CDR2 SYDVKM. This CDR3 comprises 16 residues. The CDR3 spells CASSLFGQGGTDTQYF. The CDR3 coding sequence is TGTGCCAGCAGTTTATTCGGGCAGGGAGGTACAGATACGCAGTATTTT.

The chain employs TRBV7-3 and TRBJ2-1; unclear D gene. CDR1 is SGHTA and CDR2 is FQGTGA in the germline V gene. Trimming took off 1 base at V and 4 bases at J, with 11 bases between the two ends. The CDR3 has 15 amino acids. CDR3 nucleotide sequence: TGTGCCAGCAGCTTAATGGTAGCATCTTACAATGAGCAGTTCTTC. This sequence encodes CASSLMVASYNEQFF.

This clone was counted between two and nine times. The chain combines TRBV28 with TRBJ1-2, with 8 bases matching TRBD1. Trimming removed 6 bases from V and 5 bases from J; junction bases left unmatched: 11. This CDR3 region has 15 residues. The germline gives CDR1 MDHEN, CDR2 SYDVKM. CDR3 DNA: TGTGCCAGCAGCTCCAGGACAGGGAGGGAGTATGGCTACACCTTC. It translates to CASSSRTGREYGYTF.

In DNA, the CDR3 is TGTGCCTGGGGAGCGGGAGAGGAGTACGAGCAGTACTTC. Amino acid sequence: CAWGAGEEYEQYF. This chain joins TRBV30 and TRBJ2-7, with 8 bases lining up with TRBD2. CDR3 length: 13 amino acids. CDR1 and CDR2 (germline): GTSNPN, SVGIG (reference sequence). Unmatched junction bases numbered 7, after V lost 5 bases and J lost 4 bases.